These T cell receptor beta chains were read from a single sample in a study of breast tumors, draining lymph nodes, adjacent tissues. TCRdb reprocessed the multiplex PCR reads via MiXCR and lists one record per CDR3 protein. The table lists 290,000 or so distinct CDR3 sequences, around 30% of them singletons. Material: axillary lymph node tissue. The receptors were gathered from a female donor with breast cancer. Some clones in this sample may be carry-over from other donors' samples. CDR3s include the opening cysteine and the closing phenylalanine or tryptophan. The D gene is left open where the match is weak. Not every row has a clone size; where given, it reads once, few, many or a size class.

len | j_gene | v_gene | d_gene | abundance | CDR3nt | CDR3aa
16 | TRBJ2-7 | TRBV5-4 | TRBD2 | many | TGTGCCAGCAGTCCCGGGACTAGCGGGAGGGCCTTCGAGCAGTACTTC | CASSPGTSGRAFEQYF
16 | TRBJ2-7 | TRBV5-5 | NA | NA | TGCGCCAGCAGCTCTCGAAACTCCGGGTCCTCCTACGAGCAGTACTTC | CASSSRNSGSSYEQYF
17 | TRBJ1-6 | TRBV19 | NA | NA | TGTGCTAGAGATCGGGTGTTTGAGGGCAGGCTTAATTCACCCCTCCACTTT | CARDRVFEGRLNSPLHF
16 | TRBJ2-1 | TRBV20-1 | TRBD2 | many | TGCAGTGCTAGGCCCCGACTAGCGGGAGCCTACAATGAGCAGTTCTTC | CSARPRLAGAYNEQFF
15 | TRBJ2-1 | TRBV11-2 | TRBD2 | many | TGTGCCAGCAGCATTAGCGGGAGGCATCACAATGAGCAGTTCTTC | CASSISGRHHNEQFF
15 | TRBJ1-3 | TRBV10-1 | NA | NA | TGCGCCAGCAGTGAGTCACCCAGCTCTGGAAACACCATATATTTT | CASSESPSSGNTIYF
15 | TRBJ2-7 | TRBV5-8 | NA | many | TGTGCCAGCAGCTTGGTTGGCTGGGGCTCCTACGAGCAGTACTTC | CASSLVGWGSYEQYF
14 | TRBJ2-4 | TRBV5-1 | NA | many | TGCGCCAGCAGCTTGGGACAGGCAAAAAACATTCAGTACTTC | CASSLGQAKNIQYF
15 | TRBJ1-2 | TRBV6-6 | NA | few | TGTGCCAGCAGTCACGGGGGGGGGCGCGAGTCGGGCTACACCTTC | CASSHGGGRESGYTF
16 | TRBJ2-1 | TRBV25-1 | TRBD2 | NA | TGTGCCAGCAGTTTAGCGGGAGGGCCGTCGAACAATGAGCAGTTCTTC | CASSLAGGPSNNEQFF
16 | TRBJ2-7 | TRBV5-4 | TRBD1 | many | TGTGCCAGCAGGCAGGGACAGGGAAGGTGGAATAACGAGCAGTACTTC | CASRQGQGRWNNEQYF
17 | TRBJ2-6 | TRBV9 | TRBD1 | NA | TGTGCCAGCAGGGACAGGGAAACGGACACCGGGGCCAACGTCCTGACTTTC | CASRDRETDTGANVLTF
13 | TRBJ2-7 | TRBV5-1 | TRBD1 | NA | TGCGCCAGCAGCTTACAAGGGGGCTTTGAGCAGTACTTC | CASSLQGGFEQYF
15 | TRBJ2-1 | TRBV20-1 | TRBD2 | many | TGCAGTGCTAGAGCAATGCGACTAGCGGGAGCTGAGCAGTTCTTC | CSARAMRLAGAEQFF
18 | TRBJ1-2 | TRBV5-4 | NA | many | TGTGCCAGCAGCTTGTTTTCAAGTTGGCAGGGCTTCGACTATGGCTACACCTTC | CASSLFSSWQGFDYGYTF
16 | TRBJ2-2 | TRBV20-1 | TRBD2 | NA | TGCAGTGCTAGAGGGGGACTAGTTAGGGGTACCGGGGGGCTGTTTTTC | CSARGGLVRGTGGLFF
15 | TRBJ2-2 | TRBV7-9 | TRBD2 | medium-sized | TGTGCCAGCAGGCCAGCGGGATGGTCGGTCGGGGAGCTGTTTTTT | CASRPAGWSVGELFF
13 | TRBJ1-2 | TRBV24-1 | NA | once | TGTGCCACCAGTGGTTGGGGCAACTATGGCTACACCTTC | CATSGWGNYGYTF
13 | TRBJ2-5 | TRBV5-8 | NA | few | TGTGCCAGCAGCTTAGAGGGGCCAGGGACCCAGTACTTC | CASSLEGPGTQYF
14 | TRBJ1-5 | TRBV28 | TRBD1 | few | TGTGCCAGCACCCTGACAGGGGGCTTGCAGCCCCAGCATTTT | CASTLTGGLQPQHF
14 | TRBJ1-6 | TRBV20-1 | NA | many | TGCAGTGCTACCGAAGGGTATGCGGATTCACCCCTCCACTTT | CSATEGYADSPLHF
17 | TRBJ2-1 | TRBV6-4 | TRBD2 | NA | TGTGCCAGCAGCCCAAACCCTAGCGGGAGCTCCTACAATGAGCAGTTCTTC | CASSPNPSGSSYNEQFF
16 | TRBJ2-1 | TRBV13 | TRBD2 | many | TGTGCCAGCAGCTTGCTAGCGGGAGTTAGAAGTAATGAGCAGTTCTTC | CASSLLAGVRSNEQFF